This passage covers 3 T cell receptor beta chains from one sample sequenced in a study of cytomegalovirus exposure and HLA in healthy donors (dated by TCRdb to 2017 to 2019). Library preparation employed the immunoSEQ multiplex PCR assay. The multiplex PCR relied on a mix of 60 forward primers for TCR Vbeta segments and 13 reverse primers for TCR Jbeta segments. Sourced from immuneACCESS, this table was stored by TCRdb with only in-frame sequences that have V and J called. A share of the clones is absent; for the studies checked, an unresolved V gene accounts for under half, and the remainder has no known explanation. The record for this sample contains tens of thousands of clones. Less than 4.5% of the sample lies in the top ten. What was sequenced was PBMCs. The receptors here all came from a male donor in good health and CMV-seronegative.

Here the CDR3 DNA reads TGTGCCAGCAGCTTAGTCGGGGACAGGGCAGACAATGAGCAGTTCTTC. Encoded protein: CASSLVGDRADNEQFF. The chain combines TRBV7-9 with TRBJ2-1, with 9 bases that match TRBD1. The CDR3 is 16 amino acids. CDR1 is SEHNR, CDR2 FQNEAQ, per germline (reference sequence). V dropped 1 base and J dropped 5; count of bases not matched to a gene: 6.

The chain links TRBV6-4 to TRBJ2-1, with a possible D match to TRBD2 (7 bases). Between the trimmed V and J ends, which lost 1 base and 8 bases, there was a span of 15 bases. Per germline, CDR1 MRHNA and CDR2 SNTAGT. This CDR3 region has 15 residues. As DNA, the CDR3 is TGTGCCAGCAGTGACTTGGGGGGGCCCCTGGATGAGCAGTTCTTC. Translation gives CASSDLGGPLDEQFF.

The chain combines TRBV7-9 with TRBJ2-7; D might be TRBD1 (6 bases). The CDR3 length is 17 residues. The germline CDR1 and CDR2 sequences are SEHNR and FQNEAQ (reference sequence). V lost 0 bases and J 3 bases, leaving 18 bases between the germline ends. The CDR3 DNA follows: TGTGCCAGCAGCTTAGCCGGTGTAGGGGGTCAGAGCTACGAGCAGTACTTC. Translated: CASSLAGVGGQSYEQYF.